One sample yielded the 31 T cell receptor beta chains listed below, sequenced in a study of blood T cell repertoires in COVID-19. Some clones are missing from TCRdb's copy, which holds only in-frame ones; the method was immunoSEQ multiplex PCR. Of fewer than 500,000 clones in the sample, more than 65% are singletons; the top ten hold approximately 1%. The sequencing sample was made of peripheral blood. The source is a human donor with acute or convalescent COVID-19. The donor label of this sample is uncertain.

The CDR3: CASSELALNYGYTF. CDR3 DNA: TGTGCCAGCAGTGAATTGGCTCTTAACTATGGCTACACCTTC. The V and J genes are TRBV2 and TRBJ1-2; D uncertain. The CDR3 has 14 residues. The V end was cut by 2 bases, the J end by 1 base, with 8 bases between. From germline, CDR1 is SNHLY and CDR2 FYNNEI.

This clone came up once. The V call is TRBV30, the J call TRBJ1-2; no definite D call. Trimming stripped 3 bases from V and 7 bases from J, with 15 bases between. The CDR3 has 13 residues. The germline V gene encodes CDR1 GTSNPN and CDR2 SVGIG (reference sequence). The CDR3 is CAWSLGGIGGYTF. CDR3 nucleotide sequence: TGTGCCTGGAGCCTTGGAGGAATTGGTGGCTACACCTTC.

The chain uses TRBV14 and TRBJ2-2; D unresolved. The CDR3 runs to 16 residues. With 0 bases removed from V and 7 bases from J, the gap between germline ends came to 15 bases. Germline V gene data show CDR1 as SGHDN and CDR2 as FVKESK. The CDR3 loop is CASSQDRPSIDGELFF. The CDR3 region has the DNA TGTGCCAGCAGCCAAGACAGGCCGAGTATTGACGGGGAGCTGTTTTTT.

The chain recombines TRBV11-1 with TRBJ2-5, with TRBD2 as a possible D gene (5 bases). This CDR3 is 12 amino acids long. Germline V gene sequence: CDR1 SGHAT, CDR2 FQDESV (reference sequence). V was shortened by 6 bases and J by 9 bases, with 14 bases between the two germline ends. CDR3 sequence (DNA): TGTGCCAGCAGGGCAAACGAGGAGGCCCAGTACTTC. Its protein product is CASRANEEAQYF.

J is TRBJ1-2 and V is TRBV11-2, with 9 bases identical to TRBD1. The V gene end was trimmed by 1 base and the J gene end by 4 bases; junction bases not matched to a gene: 4. CDR1 is SGHAT and CDR2 is FQNNGV in the germline V gene. CDR3 length: 15 amino acids. The CDR3 here is CASSLGGQGFYGYTF. Written as DNA, the CDR3 is TGTGCCAGCAGCTTAGGGGGACAGGGCTTCTATGGCTACACCTTC.

This chain links TRBV6-5 with TRBJ2-3, with D possibly matching TRBD2 (6 bases). Looked up from germline, CDR1 is MNHEY and CDR2 is SVGAGI. Trimming cost V 4 bases and J 5 bases, with 19 bases left between them. This CDR3 is 16 amino acids long. The CDR3 nucleotides are TGTGCCAGCAGTTTGGGGGAGGCGGGGCTTAGAGATACGCAGTATTTT. The encoded protein is CASSLGEAGLRDTQYF.

J is TRBJ2-2 and V is TRBV2; 7 positions match TRBD1. V trimming: 6 bases; J trimming: 4 bases; junction bases outside the gene matches: 5. The CDR3 extends over 14 amino acids. Germline assignment: CDR1 SNHLY and CDR2 FYNNEI. CDR3 DNA sequence: TGTGCCAGCAGGGGGGACAGTAGCACCGGGGAGCTGTTTTTT. Translated: CASRGDSSTGELFF.

This clone has a single count. The chain recombines TRBV3-1 (or the pseudogene TRBV3-2) with TRBJ2-4; D uncertain. Germline V gene lookup returns CDR1 LGHDT and CDR2 YNNKEL (reference sequence). CDR3 length equals 15 residues. V gave up 4 bases and J gave up 2 bases, with 12 bases separating them. For the CDR3, the DNA is TGTGCCAGCAGCCCCCAGAGGCAGTCCAAAAACATTCAGTACTTC. This encodes CASSPQRQSKNIQYF.

The V gene is TRBV5-6, the J gene TRBJ1-3; 8 bases match TRBD1. J lost 2 bases, V lost 4 bases, and 11 bases had no gene match. This CDR3 region has 17 residues. Germline assignment: CDR1 SGHDT and CDR2 YYEEEE. The CDR3 coding sequence is TGTGCCAGCAGCCCGAATCTGAGGACAGGGACTGGAAACACCATATATTTT. It is translated as CASSPNLRTGTGNTIYF.

The chain employs TRBV7-8 and TRBJ2-7, with TRBD2 identical over 8 bases. J lost 0 bases, V lost 3 bases, and 4 bases had no gene match. Germline CDR1 is SGHVS and CDR2 is FQNEAQ. The CDR3 sequence is 15 residues long. The DNA of the CDR3 is TGTGCCAGCAGCTTCGGGCTAGCGGGCTCCTACGAGCAGTACTTC. Protein sequence: CASSFGLAGSYEQYF.

The chain couples TRBV18 to TRBJ2-2, with 8 positions matching TRBD1. The CDR3 length is 15 residues. V dropped 3 bases and J dropped 4; count of bases not matched to a gene: 4. Germline-derived CDR1 and CDR2 are KGHSH and LQKENI. The CDR3 spells CASSPGTGPTGELFF. The CDR3 DNA follows: TGTGCCAGCTCACCGGGGACAGGTCCCACCGGGGAGCTGTTTTTT.

The chain combines TRBV10-2 with TRBJ1-5; D call uncertain. Germline CDR1 WSHSY, CDR2 SAAADI. Trimming removed 1 base from V and 5 bases from J, with 6 bases in between. The CDR3 covers 13 residues. The CDR3 DNA sequence: TGCGCCAGCAGTGAGTTCGGGTATCAGCCCCAGCATTTT. The encoded protein is CASSEFGYQPQHF.

The CDR3 DNA reads TGTGCCAGCTCACCACTAGGGACAGGGAACTATGGCTACACCTTC. Translated: CASSPLGTGNYGYTF. The V call is TRBV18, the J call TRBJ1-2, with TRBD1 matching 9 bases. V lost 1 base to trimming and J lost 2 bases; unmatched junction nucleotides: 2. The length of the CDR3 is 15 residues. From germline, CDR1 is KGHSH and CDR2 LQKENI.

The V gene is TRBV7-9, the J gene TRBJ1-3; no firm D call. CDR3 size: 14 residues. CDR1 is SEHNR and CDR2 is FQNEAQ in the germline V gene (reference sequence). V shed 1 base and J shed 2 bases, with 6 bases lying between them. CDR3 in DNA: TGTGCCAGCAGCTTAGGGTCAGCTGGAAACACCATATATTTT. This gives the protein CASSLGSAGNTIYF.

The J gene is TRBJ2-3, the V gene TRBV3-1 (or the pseudogene TRBV3-2); 10 nucleotides align to TRBD2. Germline V CDR1 and CDR2: LGHDT, YNNKEL (reference sequence). V gave up 4 bases and J gave up 3 bases; unmatched junction bases: 4. CDR3 length: 15 residues. The CDR3 region has the DNA TGTGCCAGCAGCCCGCTAGCGGGAGTGACAGATACGCAGTATTTT. Its translation is CASSPLAGVTDTQYF.

This sequence joins TRBV7-9 and TRBJ1-4; D call uncertain. Germline CDR1 is SEHNR and CDR2 is FQNEAQ (reference sequence). The CDR3 contains 16 residues. V was cut by 1 base and J by 0 bases, with 9 bases left in between. Here the CDR3 reads CASSLGVAATNEKLFF. For the CDR3, the DNA is TGTGCCAGCAGCTTAGGAGTGGCGGCAACTAATGAAAAACTGTTTTTT.

This sequence joins TRBV6-5 and TRBJ2-5; 8 bases are shared with TRBD2. The CDR3 is 16 amino acids. Germline CDR1 and CDR2: MNHEY and SVGAGI. V dropped 0 bases and J dropped 7; count of bases not matched to a gene: 10. The CDR3 nucleotides are TGTGCCAGCAGTTACTCGATTGTGCGGGGGGCCGGGACCCAGTACTTC. As protein: CASSYSIVRGAGTQYF.

The CDR3 reads CASSRHKNTEAFF. Written as DNA, the CDR3 is TGTGCCAGCAGCAGACACAAGAACACTGAAGCTTTCTTT. V and J are TRBV3-1 (or the pseudogene TRBV3-2) and TRBJ1-1, with D unresolved. With 5 bases removed from V and 1 base from J, the gap between germline ends came to 8 bases. The CDR3 extends over 13 amino acids. CDR1 is LGHDT, CDR2 YNNKEL, per germline (reference sequence).

V gene TRBV7-4 combines with J gene TRBJ1-5; 7 bases align to TRBD1. CDR1 is SGHVT, CDR2 SQSDAQ, per germline. This CDR3 contains 17 residues. V lost 5 bases, J lost 2 bases, and 12 bases stayed unmatched. CDR3 region: CASSKPQGGGRNQPQHF. The DNA of the CDR3 is TGTGCCAGCAGCAAACCTCAGGGGGGTGGCCGCAATCAGCCCCAGCATTTT.

This clone was seen only once. As DNA, the CDR3 is TGCAGTGCTAGTTCAGGGGGACGGGGGCAGCCCCAGCATTTT. Its protein product is CSASSGGRGQPQHF. The J gene is TRBJ1-5, the V gene TRBV20-1; 7 nucleotides agree with TRBD1. The V and J ends lost 3 bases and 7 bases, in that order; junction bases with no gene match: 9. Germline V gene lookup returns CDR1 DFQATT and CDR2 SNEGSKA (reference sequence). The CDR3 contains 14 residues.

The chain couples TRBV5-1 to TRBJ2-4; 8 bases agree with TRBD1. Unmatched junction bases numbered 6, after V lost 4 bases and J lost 6 bases. This CDR3 spans 14 amino acids. Germline V gene data show CDR1 as SGHRS and CDR2 as YFSETQ. The CDR3 reads CASSPQGAGNIQYF. DNA of the CDR3: TGCGCCAGCAGCCCGCAGGGGGCCGGAAACATTCAGTACTTC.

Notes on this clone: The identical CDR3 is also encoded by other nucleotide sequences in the sample. The chain is built from TRBV6-1 and TRBJ2-1; tentatively, D is TRBD1 (6 bases). This CDR3 is 16 amino acids long. Germline V gene lookup returns CDR1 MNHNS and CDR2 SASEGT. V was clipped by 0 bases and J by 0 bases, with 9 bases between them. The CDR3 sequence: CASSEALRGSYNEQFF. The CDR3 bases are TGTGCCAGCAGTGAAGCGCTCAGGGGCTCCTACAATGAGCAGTTCTTC.

In nucleotides, the CDR3 is TGTGCCTGGAGCCCCCAGGGGTTCGAGCAGTACTTC. Translated, it gives CAWSPQGFEQYF. The V and J genes are TRBV30 and TRBJ2-7; perhaps TRBD1 as D (6 bases). Trimming shortened V by 3 bases and J by 6 bases, and 12 bases separated the two germline ends. The CDR3 runs 12 residues. Germline V gene lookup returns CDR1 GTSNPN and CDR2 SVGIG (reference sequence).

In its sample, this clone was seen a few times. The rearrangement uses TRBV18 and TRBJ1-3; 7 positions agree with TRBD1. Unmatched junction bases numbered 6, after V lost 3 bases and J lost 4 bases. Germline V gene lookup returns CDR1 KGHSH and CDR2 LQKENI. This CDR3 comprises 15 residues. CDR3 bases: TGTGCCAGCTCACCGTCCGGGACAGCAGGAAACACCATATATTTT. Its translation is CASSPSGTAGNTIYF.

This clone has more than one count but fewer than ten. The V and J genes are TRBV11-2 and TRBJ2-1; TRBD2 matches at 8 bases. CDR1 and CDR2 (germline): SGHAT, FQNNGV. V shed 5 bases, J shed 3 bases, and the junction held 12 bases outside the gene matches. The CDR3 covers 17 residues. CDR3 DNA: TGTGCCAGCAGCCCCACCCTACGGGGGGGCCGCTACAATGAGCAGTTCTTC. Translating it yields CASSPTLRGGRYNEQFF.

The chain couples TRBV28 to TRBJ1-4; D gene uncertain. V lost 7 bases to trimming and J lost 8 bases, with 14 bases between them. The CDR3 has 13 amino acids. CDR1 and CDR2 (germline): MDHEN, SYDVKM. The CDR3 DNA follows: TGTGCCAGCAAGTGGAGTAGTGAAGAAAAACTGTTTTTT. It yields the protein CASKWSSEEKLFF.

The CDR3 coding sequence is TGTGCCAGCATCGTGACAGGGGGAAAGGGGGTGACCTATGGCTACACCTTC. Translated, it gives CASIVTGGKGVTYGYTF. The chain links TRBV2 to TRBJ1-2; 9 nucleotides line up with TRBD1. CDR1 is SNHLY and CDR2 is FYNNEI in the germline V gene. This CDR3 has 17 amino acids. J gave up 4 bases and V 7 bases, and 16 bases lay outside the gene matches.

The CDR3 reads CAWSRGGLNTEAFF. The CDR3 DNA reads TGTGCCTGGAGCCGAGGGGGCTTGAACACTGAAGCTTTCTTT. V and J are TRBV30 and TRBJ1-1, with 7 nucleotides matching TRBD1. CDR1 and CDR2 from the germline V gene are GTSNPN and SVGIG (reference sequence). The CDR3 contains 14 residues. J was trimmed by 0 bases and V by 3 bases; bases with no gene match: 4.

This clone was counted once. The genes are TRBV19 and TRBJ1-1, with D maybe TRBD1 (5 bases). Germline-derived CDR1 and CDR2 are LNHDA and SQIVND (reference sequence). The CDR3 extends over 16 amino acids. V was pared by 3 bases and J by 0 bases, with 14 bases between. The CDR3 protein is CASSMGGEGMNTEAFF. The CDR3 DNA reads as TGTGCCAGTAGTATGGGGGGGGAAGGGATGAACACTGAAGCTTTCTTT.

The V and J genes are TRBV30 and TRBJ2-7; no firm D call. The germline V gene has CDR1 GTSNPN and CDR2 SVGIG (reference sequence). The CDR3 covers 14 residues. Deletions cut 2 bases from V and 0 bases from J, with 11 bases between. CDR3 in amino acids: CAWSLGRFSYEQYF. The CDR3 nucleotides read TGTGCCTGGAGTCTGGGCAGGTTCTCCTACGAGCAGTACTTC. The full variable domain, rest sourced from reference TRBV30 and TRBJ2-7, is SQTIHQWPATLVQPVGSPLSLECTVEGTSNPNLYWYRQAAGRGLQLLFYSVGIGQISSEVPQNLSASRPQDRQFILSSKKLLLSDSGFYLCAWSLGRFSYEQYFGPGTRLTVT.

This clone was seen once. The chain employs TRBV5-6 and TRBJ2-1, with a possible D match to TRBD1 (5 bases). From germline, CDR1 is SGHDT and CDR2 YYEEEE. Trimming shortened V by 0 bases and J by 1 base, and 8 bases separated the two germline ends. The length of the CDR3 is 15 residues. As DNA, the CDR3 is TGTGCCAGCAGCTTGGGACAGCAATCCTACAATGAGCAGTTCTTC. This sequence encodes CASSLGQQSYNEQFF. The full variable domain, in which reference TRBV5-6 and TRBJ2-1 provide the parts outside the CDR3, is DAGVTQSPTHLIKTRGQQVTLRCSPKSGHDTVSWYQQALGQGPQFIFQYYEEEERQRGNFPDRFSGHQFPNYSSELNVNALLLGDSALYLCASSLGQQSYNEQFFGPGTRLTVL.